A single sample is the source of the 20 T cell receptor beta chains below, sequenced in a study of T cell responses to AZD1222 COVID-19 vaccine. Assay: immunoSEQ multiplex PCR; the TCRdb copy retains only in-frame clones and omits some. The data show about 160,000 clones, 85% to 95% seen once. Source: peripheral blood, taken 28 days after the second AZD1222 dose. These receptors originate from an adult who received the AZD1222 COVID-19 vaccine.

V is TRBV12-3 or TRBV12-4 and J is TRBJ2-1; no clear D. Trimming took 6 bases from V and 8 from J, leaving 8 bases between them. The CDR3 runs 11 residues. The CDR3 DNA follows: TGTGCCAGCAGGATAACTTATGAGCAGTTCTTC. This encodes CASRITYEQFF.

This sequence joins TRBV9 and TRBJ1-1; a possible D gene is TRBD1 (5 bases). This CDR3 spans 15 amino acids. Germline V gives CDR1 SGDLS, CDR2 YYNGEE. V gave up 3 bases and J gave up 0 bases, with 12 bases separating them. The CDR3 nucleotides are TGTGCCAGCAGCGCCACAGGTTATTTGAACACTGAAGCTTTCTTT. It translates to CASSATGYLNTEAFF.

The V and J genes are TRBV2 and TRBJ2-3, with D hard to call. There are 13 residues in the CDR3. Germline V gene sequence: CDR1 SNHLY, CDR2 FYNNEI. Trimming left V 4 bases short and J 3 bases short, with 8 bases between. CDR3 nucleotides: TGTGCCAGCAGTGTAGGAGAAACAGATACGCAGTATTTT. It encodes CASSVGETDTQYF.

The rearrangement uses TRBV12-1 and TRBJ1-4. TRBV12-1 is assigned pseudogene status. CDR3 size: 18 residues. The CDR3 DNA reads TGTGCCAGCAGCTCCCTAGGTGAGGCGGCTGCAACTAATGAAAAACTGTTTTTT. Translated: CASSSLGEAAATNEKLFF.

The sample holds one count of this clone. The gene calls are TRBV18 and TRBJ1-1; TRBD1 agrees at 8 bases. With V trimmed by 4 bases and J by 6 bases, 13 bases remained unmatched. CDR3 size: 16 residues. Germline V gene data show CDR1 as KGHSH and CDR2 as LQKENI. CDR3 sequence: CASSQSEQGGWSEAFF. CDR3 nucleotide sequence: TGTGCCAGCTCACAATCAGAACAGGGGGGCTGGTCTGAAGCTTTCTTT. The whole variable domain, remainder taken from reference TRBV18 and TRBJ1-1, is NAGVMQNPRHLVRRRGQEARLRCSPMKGHSHVYWYRQLPEEGLKFMVYLQKENIIDESGMPKERFSAEFPKEGPSILRIQQVVRGDSAAYFCASSQSEQGGWSEAFFGQGTRLTVV.

This clone was found a few times. The genes are TRBV11-2 and TRBJ1-6; no firm D call. Trimming took 5 bases from V and 7 from J, leaving 9 bases between them. Germline V gives CDR1 SGHAT, CDR2 FQNNGV. The CDR3 is made up of 13 amino acids. The CDR3 is CASSQRQNSPLHF. For the CDR3, the DNA is TGTGCCAGCAGCCAGCGGCAGAATTCACCCCTCCACTTT.

The chain links TRBV6-2 or TRBV6-3 to TRBJ2-5; unclear D gene. The CDR3 extends over 15 amino acids. V dropped 0 bases and J dropped 5 bases, with 13 bases sitting between them. Looked up from germline, CDR1 is MNHEY and CDR2 is SVGEGT. The CDR3, as DNA: TGTGCCAGCAGTTACTCTCTAAGGGTATGGGAGACCCAGTACTTC. This sequence encodes CASSYSLRVWETQYF.

The chain is built from TRBV5-1 and TRBJ1-3; maybe TRBD1 (6 bases). The germline V gene encodes CDR1 SGHRS and CDR2 YFSETQ. CDR3 length: 15 amino acids. V was shortened by 2 bases and J by 0 bases, with 9 bases between the two germline ends. As DNA, the CDR3 is TGCGCCAGCAGCTTAACAGGGAGCTCTGGAAACACCATATATTTT. This codes for CASSLTGSSGNTIYF.

The chain couples TRBV7-9 to TRBJ1-1; 9 positions agree with TRBD1. This CDR3 has 14 residues. Germline CDR1 and CDR2: SEHNR and FQNEAQ (reference sequence). The ends lost 1 base at V and 7 bases at J; junction bases unmatched: 4. CDR3 in DNA: TGTGCCAGCAGCTTAGTGTCGGGACAGGGTGAAGCTTTCTTT. Translation gives CASSLVSGQGEAFF.

This chain joins TRBV3-1 (or the pseudogene TRBV3-2) and TRBJ1-1; a possible D gene is TRBD1 (6 bases). The V end lost 1 base, the J end lost 6 bases, and 9 bases lay between the germline ends. The germline CDR1 and CDR2 sequences are LGHDT and YNNKEL (reference sequence). The length of the CDR3 is 13 residues. The CDR3 coding sequence is TGTGCCAGCAGCCAAGTATCAGGGGCTGAAGCTTTCTTT. Residues: CASSQVSGAEAFF.

The chain combines TRBV30 with TRBJ1-1, with D perhaps TRBD1 (6 bases). The CDR3 has 14 residues. V lost 0 bases to trimming and J lost 0 bases, with 8 bases between them. The germline CDR1 and CDR2 sequences are GTSNPN and SVGIG (reference sequence). CDR3 DNA sequence: TGTGCCTGGAGTGTAGGGGGAGTGAACACTGAAGCTTTCTTT. It specifies CAWSVGGVNTEAFF.

The chain joins TRBV4-2 to TRBJ1-4, with 9 bases identical to TRBD1. The CDR3 is 18 residues long. J was trimmed by 4 bases and V by 0 bases; bases with no gene match: 9. Germline CDR1 and CDR2: LGHNA and YNFKEQ. The CDR3 loop reads CASSQDPQGQGFNEKLFF. CDR3 DNA sequence: TGTGCCAGCAGCCAAGATCCCCAAGGACAGGGGTTTAATGAAAAACTGTTTTTT.

The J gene is TRBJ2-7, the V gene TRBV28, with no clear D. Germline assignment: CDR1 MDHEN and CDR2 SYDVKM. This CDR3 has 13 residues. Trimming removed 6 bases from V and 2 bases from J, with 11 bases in between. CDR3: CASSFGRAYEQYF. Written as DNA, the CDR3 is TGTGCCAGCAGCTTCGGTAGGGCCTACGAGCAGTACTTC. The variable domain in full, completed from reference TRBV28 and TRBJ2-7, reads DVKVTQSSRYLVKRTGEKVFLECVQDMDHENMFWYRQDPGLGLRLIYFSYDVKMKEKGDIPEGYSVSREKKERFSLILESASTNQTSMYLCASSFGRAYEQYFGPGTRLTVT.

Here the CDR3 DNA reads TGTGCCAGCACGGGCCCCTATAGCAATCAGCCCCAGCATTTT. Amino acid sequence: CASTGPYSNQPQHF. V and J are TRBV2 and TRBJ1-5; D is unclear. The CDR3 loop spans 14 amino acids. The germline V gene has CDR1 SNHLY and CDR2 FYNNEI. Trimming took 7 bases from V and 0 from J, leaving 10 bases between them.

The chain has TRBV7-9 and TRBJ2-5, with TRBD1 matching over 9 bases. Trimming cost V 5 bases and J 4 bases; bases outside gene matches: 14. In germline, CDR1 is SEHNR, CDR2 FQNEAQ (reference sequence). The CDR3 is made up of 17 amino acids. This CDR3 reads CASSIGYSGQGAETQYF. Written as DNA, the CDR3 is TGTGCCAGCAGCATAGGCTACTCGGGACAGGGTGCAGAGACCCAGTACTTC.

J is TRBJ2-2 and V is TRBV7-3; D call uncertain. CDR1 SGHTA and CDR2 FQGTGA come from the germline V gene. The V and J ends lost 5 bases and 2 bases respectively, with 9 bases between them. The CDR3 runs 14 residues. This chain's CDR3 is CASSHGINTGELFF. In nucleotides, the CDR3 is TGTGCCAGCAGCCATGGGATAAACACCGGGGAGCTGTTTTTT.

V and J are TRBV7-9 and TRBJ2-5; the D gene is possibly TRBD2 (5 bases). Germline loops: CDR1 SEHNR, CDR2 FQNEAQ (reference sequence). V lost 0 bases to trimming and J lost 1 base, with 6 bases between them. CDR3 length equals 14 residues. Here the CDR3 DNA reads TGTGCCAGCAGCTTAGCAAGCGGCCAAGAGACCCAGTACTTC. Protein: CASSLASGQETQYF.

This chain uses TRBV5-8 with TRBJ2-3; D uncertain. Per the germline V gene, CDR1 is SGHTS and CDR2 is YDEGEE. The V gene lost 2 bases and the J gene lost 4 bases, with 5 bases spanning the gap. The CDR3 is 12 amino acids. The CDR3 sequence: CASSFRADTQYF. The CDR3 DNA reads TGTGCCAGCAGCTTCCGGGCAGATACGCAGTATTTT.

The chain's CDR3 is CASSSHTRETQYF. The DNA for the CDR3 is TGTGCCAGCAGCTCGCATACCAGGGAGACCCAGTACTTC. V usage is TRBV7-9 and J usage is TRBJ2-5; D remains unclear. There are 13 residues in the CDR3. Germline V lookup: CDR1 SEHNR, CDR2 FQNEAQ (reference sequence). Trimming took 4 bases from V and 5 from J, leaving 11 bases between them. Together with reference TRBV7-9 and TRBJ2-5, the CDR3 gives the full variable domain: DTGVSQNPRHKITKRGQNVTFRCDPISEHNRLYWYRQTLGQGPEFLTYFQNEAQLEKSRLLSDRFSAERPKGSFSTLEIQRTEQGDSAMYLCASSSHTRETQYFGPGTRLLVL.

A single count supports this clone. The V call is TRBV7-2, the J call TRBJ2-5; D may be TRBD2 (6 bases). This CDR3 has 15 residues. Germline loops: CDR1 SGHTA, CDR2 FQGNSA. V was shortened by 1 base and J by 5 bases, with 14 bases between the two germline ends. Here the CDR3 DNA reads TGTGCCAGCAGCTTAGGGGGTCTGGGGAGGGAGACCCAGTACTTC. Protein product: CASSLGGLGRETQYF.